The entry below gives a single T cell receptor (beta chain) sequence along with its context. The antigen it binds to is not known. Qualities for individual bases were not recorded, and no much larger clone is one base off. In light of the paper, this sample's treatment or condition label describes: in vitro stimulation with specific CMV peptide epitopes to enrich CMV-specific T cells. Via the germline V gene, CDR1 is KGHDR and CDR2 SFDVKD. V and J are truncated by 3 bases and 2 bases respectively, leaving an intervening sequence of 9 bases. The CDR3 runs 14 amino acids, cysteine and phenylalanine included. CDR3 DNA only is kept here, 42 bases in frame from base 1. This sample is part of a study of T cell repertoires in cytomegalovirus infection (dated by TCRdb to the late 2010s). Background on the whole study: The peptide stimulations were aimed at well-studied HLA-B-restricted epitopes as well as recently identified HLA-C-restricted CMV epitopes, whose presentation resists viral immunomodulation. Donor HLA type was relevant to the analysis, because carriage of CMV infection together with the matching HLA type was indicated by public TCR beta signatures.

Broad study findings and their caveats: The ex vivo response was dominated by HLA-C-restricted CMV-specific TCR beta clonotypes, which also provided the single most frequent clonotype in two of eight donors. Cumulative frequency of public TCR beta family members discriminated carriers of CMV infection plus the relevant HLA type in this cohort and an independent roughly 330-donor cohort.

Sequencing was carried out with an Illumina HiSeq 1500. TCRdb ran its own pipeline on the public reads, namely fastp trimming at Q25 and MiXCR clone calling, and kept in-frame beta chains. Under each unique CDR3 protein, matching rows form one entry showing the most common genes and DNA. The sample data list around 570,000 distinct CDR3 sequences, and 40% of these were observed just once. Of the sample, roughly 50% is held by the ten largest clones. Material: cultured PBMCs, obtained from culture after CMV antigen stimulation. The sequence joins TRBV24-1 to TRBJ2-5, with a weak D call of TRBD2 (5 bases match). The receptor was derived from a human donor in good health (CMV status not recorded). Some clones in this sample may be carry-over from other donors' samples. CDR3 region: CATSDRLRQETQYF. The nucleotide sequence reads as follows: TGTGCCACCAGTGATCGACTAAGACAAGAGACCCAGTACTTC.